This T cell receptor (beta chain) was recorded in a study of graft-versus-host responses after intestinal transplantation. Study-wide background: Recipients underwent multivisceral, liver-intestinal, or isolated intestinal transplants. Tacrolimus and steroids were given for around three years to all recipients after anti-thymocyte globulin induction. Study outcomes and limitations: Detection of GvH clones occurred in recipient marrow, and some had their first appearance in ileum or blood. Individuals carrying graft-donor T cell macrochimerism showed high graft-versus-host to host-versus-graft clonal ratios in allografts.

Assay used: immunoSEQ multiplex PCR; TCRdb lists only in-frame clones, some missing. The sample holds 85,000 to 130,000 clones, more than 75% seen once. The CDR3 length is 13 residues. The germline gives CDR1 MNHNS, CDR2 SASEGT. About this clone itself: Its antigen is not known.

The receptor comes from a human donor who received an intestinal transplant. This sequence joins TRBV6-1 and TRBJ1-1; D gene unclear. The sequencing used unstimulated CD4+ T cells sorted from spleen or lymph node cells, collected before intestinal transplant. In DNA, the CDR3 is TGTGGCCACGCCGTCCAGGCGAACACTGAAGCTTTCTTT. Translation: CGHAVQANTEAFF.